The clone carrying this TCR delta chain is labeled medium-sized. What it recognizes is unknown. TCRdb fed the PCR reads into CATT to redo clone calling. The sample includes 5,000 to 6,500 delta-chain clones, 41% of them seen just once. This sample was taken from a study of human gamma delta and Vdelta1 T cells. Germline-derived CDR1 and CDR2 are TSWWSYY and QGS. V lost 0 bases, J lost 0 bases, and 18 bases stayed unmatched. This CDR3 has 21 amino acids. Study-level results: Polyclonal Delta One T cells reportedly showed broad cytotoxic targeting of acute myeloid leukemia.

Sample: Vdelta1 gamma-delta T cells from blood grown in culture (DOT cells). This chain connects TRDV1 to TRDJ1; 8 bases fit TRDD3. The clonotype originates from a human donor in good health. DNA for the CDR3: TGTGCTCTTGGGGAACTTAGGGAGTTACGATGGGATACGGAGGACACCGATAAACTCATCTTT. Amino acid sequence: CALGELRELRWDTEDTDKLIF.